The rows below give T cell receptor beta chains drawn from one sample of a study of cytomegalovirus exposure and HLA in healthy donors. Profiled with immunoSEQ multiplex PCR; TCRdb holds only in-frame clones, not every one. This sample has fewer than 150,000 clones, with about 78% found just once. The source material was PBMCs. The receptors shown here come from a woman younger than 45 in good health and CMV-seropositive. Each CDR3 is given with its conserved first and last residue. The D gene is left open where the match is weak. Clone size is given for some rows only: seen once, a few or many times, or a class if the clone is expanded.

CASSLVLAGGTQYF | TGTGCCAGCAGCTTAGTACTAGCGGGGGGGACCCAGTACTTC | TRBD2 | TRBJ2-5 | TRBV11-2 | NA
CASSSWGGLTEAFF | TGTGCCAGCAGCTCCTGGGGGGGGCTTACTGAAGCTTTCTTT | NA | TRBJ1-1 | TRBV7-3 | NA
CASSSQPGQGAYEQYF | TGTGCCAGCAGCTCACAACCGGGACAGGGAGCCTACGAGCAGTACTTC | TRBD1 | TRBJ2-7 | TRBV7-9 | NA
CASGDFGNTIYF | TGTGCCAGCGGGGATTTTGGAAACACCATATATTTT | NA | TRBJ1-3 | TRBV10-3 | NA
CASSAPGHLLDSPLHF | TGTGCCAGCAGCGCACCGGGACACCTTTTGGATTCACCCCTCCACTTT | NA | TRBJ1-6 | TRBV9 | few
CASRRLATDTQYF | TGTGCCAGCAGACGACTAGCAACCGATACGCAGTATTTT | TRBD2 | TRBJ2-3 | TRBV5-4 | NA
CASRDTFYEQYF | TGTGCCAGCCGGGACACGTTCTACGAGCAGTACTTC | NA | TRBJ2-7 | TRBV6-5 | once
CASSYPVGGYEQYF | TGTGCCAGCAGTTATCCTGTGGGAGGGTACGAGCAGTACTTC | TRBD2 | TRBJ2-7 | TRBV6-1 | NA
CASSKAAASQAFF | TGTGCCAGCAGCAAAGCCGCAGCGTCGCAGGCTTTCTTT | NA | TRBJ1-1 | TRBV21-1 | once
CASSSVAPSYNEQFF | TGTGCCAGCAGTTCGGTCGCCCCCTCCTACAATGAGCAGTTCTTC | NA | TRBJ2-1 | TRBV11-1 | NA
CASSRDFRDSQETQYF | TGTGCCAGCAGCCGCGACTTCCGGGACAGCCAAGAGACCCAGTACTTC | TRBD1 | TRBJ2-5 | TRBV11-3 | NA
CATRPGQGNYGYTF | TGTGCCACTAGACCGGGACAGGGTAACTATGGCTACACCTTC | TRBD1 | TRBJ1-2 | TRBV19 | few
CASRPTDPAFF | TGCGCCAGCAGGCCGACTGACCCAGCTTTCTTT | NA | TRBJ1-1 | TRBV10-2 | NA
CASSSQGQKSKTQYF | TGTGCCAGCAGTTCCCAGGGACAGAAGAGCAAGACCCAGTACTTC | TRBD1 | TRBJ2-5 | TRBV27 | NA
CASSLVGTTPGNTIYF | TGCGCCAGCAGCTTGGTGGGGACAACCCCTGGAAACACCATATATTTT | NA | TRBJ1-3 | TRBV5-1 | few
CASSPRQDSNQPQHF | TGTGCCAGCAGTCCCCGACAGGATAGCAATCAGCCCCAGCATTTT | NA | TRBJ1-5 | TRBV6-5 | few
CAISESRGGMTFF | TGTGCCATCAGTGAATCTCGTGGAGGGATGACTTTCTTT | NA | TRBJ1-1 | TRBV10-3 | NA
CASSQDWANTEAFF | TGTGCCAGCAGCCAAGATTGGGCGAACACTGAAGCTTTCTTT | NA | TRBJ1-1 | TRBV14 | once
CASSIDDRVANGYTF | TGTGCCAGTAGTATAGATGACAGGGTCGCTAATGGCTACACCTTC | TRBD1 | TRBJ1-2 | TRBV19 | NA
CASSSPGLYGYTF | TGCGCCAGCAGCTCCCCAGGCCTCTATGGCTACACCTTC | NA | TRBJ1-2 | TRBV5-1 | NA
CASSLSLAVSNTEAFF | TGTGCCAGCAGTTTAAGTTTAGCAGTTTCCAACACTGAAGCTTTCTTT | NA | TRBJ1-1 | TRBV27 | NA
CASSSPQSGLAVNTQYF | TGTGCCAGCAGCTCACCCCAATCGGGACTAGCGGTGAATACGCAGTATTTT | TRBD2 | TRBJ2-3 | TRBV7-6 | NA
CASSLQRGSEQYF | TGTGCCAGCAGTTTGCAGCGGGGCAGCGAGCAGTACTTC | TRBD2 | TRBJ2-7 | TRBV27 | NA
CASSEIYGTEAFF | TGTGCCAGCAGTGAAATATACGGCACTGAAGCTTTCTTT | NA | TRBJ1-1 | TRBV6-1 | NA
CASSLSGGTYEQYF | TGTGCCAGCAGCCTGTCAGGCGGGACCTACGAGCAGTACTTC | NA | TRBJ2-7 | TRBV11-3 | once
CAISDLREGLYEQYF | TGTGCCATCAGTGATTTACGGGAGGGCCTGTACGAGCAGTACTTC | TRBD2 | TRBJ2-7 | TRBV10-3 | NA
CASSRPDRVAEKLFF | TGCGCCAGCAGTCGCCCAGACAGGGTCGCTGAAAAACTGTTTTTT | TRBD1 | TRBJ1-4 | TRBV23-1 | NA
CASSPFAGTGLSYGYTF | TGTGCCAGCAGCCCCTTCGCCGGGACAGGGTTAAGCTATGGCTACACCTTC | TRBD1 | TRBJ1-2 | TRBV7-2 | NA
CASALDRSNSEAFF | TGTGCCAGCGCCCTTGACAGGAGCAATAGTGAAGCTTTCTTT | NA | TRBJ1-1 | TRBV5-4 | NA
CASSTLAARGQETQYF | TGCGCCAGCAGCACCCTAGCAGCGCGGGGGCAGGAGACCCAGTACTTC | NA | TRBJ2-5 | TRBV5-1 | NA
CASNRGADTQYF | TGCGCCAGCAACCGGGGGGCAGATACGCAGTATTTT | TRBD2 | TRBJ2-3 | TRBV5-1 | NA
CASSLQPQNNEQFF | TGCGCCAGCAGCTTGCAACCCCAGAACAATGAGCAGTTCTTC | NA | TRBJ2-1 | TRBV5-1 | once
CASSFQGASGELFF | TGTGCCAGCAGCTTCCAGGGGGCGTCCGGGGAGCTGTTTTTT | TRBD1 | TRBJ2-2 | TRBV7-6 | few
CASSPGETQYF | TGTGCCAGCAGCCCAGGGGAGACCCAGTACTTC | NA | TRBJ2-5 | TRBV5-4 | NA
CASSFGGTEAFF | TGTGCCAGCAGCTTCGGGGGCACTGAAGCTTTCTTT | NA | TRBJ1-1 | TRBV5-4 | NA
CASRGSTSMLGELFF | TGCGCCAGCAGGGGCTCTACTTCCATGCTCGGGGAGCTGTTTTTT | NA | TRBJ2-2 | TRBV5-1 | NA
CASSPRLGQTTETQYF | TGTGCCAGCAGCCCCCGTCTGGGACAGACGACGGAGACCCAGTACTTC | TRBD1 | TRBJ2-5 | TRBV11-3 | NA
CASSADSNQPQHF | TGTGCCAGCAGCGCAGATAGCAATCAGCCCCAGCATTTT | NA | TRBJ1-5 | TRBV9 | NA
CASSTTSETPYEQYF | TGCGCCAGCAGCACGACTAGCGAGACACCCTACGAGCAGTACTTC | TRBD2 | TRBJ2-7 | TRBV5-1 | NA
CASTDSNSGNTIYF | TGTGCCAGCACGGACTCCAACTCTGGAAACACCATATATTTT | NA | TRBJ1-3 | TRBV6-6 | NA
CASSNGQGLLSGNTIYF | TGTGCCAGTAGTAACGGACAGGGTTTACTCTCTGGAAACACCATATATTTT | TRBD1 | TRBJ1-3 | TRBV19 | NA
CASSQSGRGETQYF | TGTGCCAGCAGCCAATCCGGGAGGGGAGAGACCCAGTACTTC | TRBD2 | TRBJ2-5 | TRBV11-3 | NA
CASSPPRSVQGEEKLFF | TGTGCCAGCTCACCACCCCGTTCGGTCCAGGGGGAAGAAAAACTGTTTTTT | TRBD1 | TRBJ1-4 | TRBV18 | NA
CASSLDTDEKLFF | TGTGCCAGCAGCTTGGACACAGATGAAAAACTGTTTTTT | NA | TRBJ1-4 | TRBV7-9 | NA
CAWSNWGGSNQPQHF | TGTGCCTGGAGCAATTGGGGGGGAAGCAATCAGCCCCAGCATTTT | NA | TRBJ1-5 | TRBV30 | once
CASSLVAVLAVGETQYF | TGTGCCAGCAGCTTAGTAGCCGTATTAGCGGTGGGAGAGACCCAGTACTTC | NA | TRBJ2-5 | TRBV7-9 | few
CASSLLAGDTDTQYF | TGTGCCAGCAGTTTACTAGCGGGAGACACAGATACGCAGTATTTT | TRBD2 | TRBJ2-3 | TRBV2 | NA